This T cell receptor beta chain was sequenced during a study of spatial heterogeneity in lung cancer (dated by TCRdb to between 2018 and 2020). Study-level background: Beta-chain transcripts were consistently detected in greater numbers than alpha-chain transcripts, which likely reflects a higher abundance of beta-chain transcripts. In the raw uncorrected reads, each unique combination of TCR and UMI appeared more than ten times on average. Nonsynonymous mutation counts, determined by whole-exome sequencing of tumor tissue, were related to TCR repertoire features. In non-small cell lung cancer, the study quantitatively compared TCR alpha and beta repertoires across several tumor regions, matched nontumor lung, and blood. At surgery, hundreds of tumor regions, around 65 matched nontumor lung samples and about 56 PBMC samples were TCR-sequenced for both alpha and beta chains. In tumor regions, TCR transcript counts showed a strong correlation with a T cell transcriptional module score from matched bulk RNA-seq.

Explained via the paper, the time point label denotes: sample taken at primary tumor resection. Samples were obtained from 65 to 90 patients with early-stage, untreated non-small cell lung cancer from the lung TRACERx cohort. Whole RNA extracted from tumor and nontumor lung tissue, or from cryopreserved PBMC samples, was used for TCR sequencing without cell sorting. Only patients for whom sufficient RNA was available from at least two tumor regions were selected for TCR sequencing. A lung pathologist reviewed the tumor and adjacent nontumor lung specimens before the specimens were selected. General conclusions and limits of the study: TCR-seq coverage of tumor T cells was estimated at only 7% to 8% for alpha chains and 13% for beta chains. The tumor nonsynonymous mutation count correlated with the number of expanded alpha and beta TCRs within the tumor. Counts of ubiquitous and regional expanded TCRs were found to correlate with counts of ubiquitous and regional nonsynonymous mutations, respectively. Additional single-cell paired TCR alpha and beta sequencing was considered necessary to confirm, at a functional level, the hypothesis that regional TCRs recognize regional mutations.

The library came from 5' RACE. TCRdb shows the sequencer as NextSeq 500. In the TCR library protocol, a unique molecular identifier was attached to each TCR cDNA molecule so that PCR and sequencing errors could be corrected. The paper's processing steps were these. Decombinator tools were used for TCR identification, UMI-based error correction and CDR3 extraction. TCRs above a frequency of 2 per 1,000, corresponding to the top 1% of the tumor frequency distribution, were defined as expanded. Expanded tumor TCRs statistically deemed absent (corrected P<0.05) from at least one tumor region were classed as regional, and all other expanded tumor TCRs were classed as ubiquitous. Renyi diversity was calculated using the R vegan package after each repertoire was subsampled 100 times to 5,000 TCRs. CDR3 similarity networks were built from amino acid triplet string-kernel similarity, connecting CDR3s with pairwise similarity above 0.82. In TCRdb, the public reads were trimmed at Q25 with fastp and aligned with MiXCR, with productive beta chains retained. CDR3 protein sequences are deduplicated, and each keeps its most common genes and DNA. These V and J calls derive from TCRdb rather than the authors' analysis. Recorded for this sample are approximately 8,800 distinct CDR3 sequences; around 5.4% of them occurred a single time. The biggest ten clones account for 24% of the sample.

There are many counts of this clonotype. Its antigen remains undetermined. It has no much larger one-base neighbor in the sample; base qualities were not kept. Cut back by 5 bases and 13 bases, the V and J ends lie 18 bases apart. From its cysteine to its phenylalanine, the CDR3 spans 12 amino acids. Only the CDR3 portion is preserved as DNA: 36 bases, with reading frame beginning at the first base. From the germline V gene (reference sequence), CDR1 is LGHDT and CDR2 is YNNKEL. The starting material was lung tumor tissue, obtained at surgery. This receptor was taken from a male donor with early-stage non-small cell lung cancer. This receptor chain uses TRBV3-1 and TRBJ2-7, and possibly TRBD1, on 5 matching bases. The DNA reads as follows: TGTGCCAGCAGCAACCGACAGACTCAAACTTACTTC. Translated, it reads CASSNRQTQTYF.